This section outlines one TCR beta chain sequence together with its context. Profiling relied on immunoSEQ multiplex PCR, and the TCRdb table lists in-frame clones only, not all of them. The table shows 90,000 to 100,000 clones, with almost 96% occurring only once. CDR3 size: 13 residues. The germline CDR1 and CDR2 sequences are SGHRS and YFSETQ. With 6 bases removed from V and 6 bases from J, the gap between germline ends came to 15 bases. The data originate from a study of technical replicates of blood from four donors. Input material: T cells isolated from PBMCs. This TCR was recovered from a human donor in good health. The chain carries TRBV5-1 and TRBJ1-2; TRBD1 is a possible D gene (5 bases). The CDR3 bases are TGCGCCAGCACCCTCGGTGCGGGGGATGGCTACACCTTC. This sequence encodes CASTLGAGDGYTF.